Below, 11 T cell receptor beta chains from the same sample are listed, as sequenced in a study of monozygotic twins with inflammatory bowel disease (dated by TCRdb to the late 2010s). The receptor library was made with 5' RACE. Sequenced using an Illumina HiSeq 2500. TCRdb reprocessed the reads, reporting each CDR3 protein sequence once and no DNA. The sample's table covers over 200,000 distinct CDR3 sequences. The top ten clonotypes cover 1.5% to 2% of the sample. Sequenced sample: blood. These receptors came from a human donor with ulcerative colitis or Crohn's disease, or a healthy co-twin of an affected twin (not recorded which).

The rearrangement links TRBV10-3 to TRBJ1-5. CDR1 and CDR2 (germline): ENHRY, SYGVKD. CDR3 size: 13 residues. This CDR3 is CAISRGRDQPQHF.

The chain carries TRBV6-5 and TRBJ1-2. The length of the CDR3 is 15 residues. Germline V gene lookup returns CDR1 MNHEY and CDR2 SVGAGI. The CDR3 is CASSSPGLLDYGYTF.

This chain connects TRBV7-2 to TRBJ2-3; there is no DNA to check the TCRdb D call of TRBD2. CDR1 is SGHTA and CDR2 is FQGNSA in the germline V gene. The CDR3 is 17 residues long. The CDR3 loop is CASRGVGTSGMTDTQYF.

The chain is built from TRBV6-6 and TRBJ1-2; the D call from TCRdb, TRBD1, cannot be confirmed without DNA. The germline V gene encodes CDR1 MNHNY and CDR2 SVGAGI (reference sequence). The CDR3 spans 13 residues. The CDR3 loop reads CASSYQGADGYTF.

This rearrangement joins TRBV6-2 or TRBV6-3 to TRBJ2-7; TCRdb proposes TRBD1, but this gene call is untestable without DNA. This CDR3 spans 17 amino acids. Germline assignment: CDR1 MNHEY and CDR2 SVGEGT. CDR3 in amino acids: CASSYVPGGRSSYEQYF.

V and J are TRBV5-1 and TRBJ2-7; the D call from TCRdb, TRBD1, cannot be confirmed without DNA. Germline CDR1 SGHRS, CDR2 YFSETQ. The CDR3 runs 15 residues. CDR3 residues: CASSFEAGANYEQYF.

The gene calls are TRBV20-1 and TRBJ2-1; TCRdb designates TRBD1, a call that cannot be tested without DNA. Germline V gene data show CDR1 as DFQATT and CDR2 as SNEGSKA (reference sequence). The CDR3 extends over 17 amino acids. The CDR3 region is CSASNLQGNIARNEQFF.

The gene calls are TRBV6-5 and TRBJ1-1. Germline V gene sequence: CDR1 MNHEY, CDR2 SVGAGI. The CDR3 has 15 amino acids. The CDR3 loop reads CASSTGTAMNTEAFF.

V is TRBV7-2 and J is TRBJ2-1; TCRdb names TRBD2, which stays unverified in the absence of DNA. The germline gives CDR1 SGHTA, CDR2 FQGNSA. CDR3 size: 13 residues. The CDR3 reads CASSLPSYNEQFF.

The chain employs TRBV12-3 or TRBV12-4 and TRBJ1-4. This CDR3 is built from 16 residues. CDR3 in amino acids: CASSHRGGLTNEKLFF.

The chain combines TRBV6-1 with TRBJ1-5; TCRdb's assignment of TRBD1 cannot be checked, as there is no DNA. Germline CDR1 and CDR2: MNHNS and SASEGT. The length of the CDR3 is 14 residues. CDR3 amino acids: CASSDRTGGRAQHF.